Detailed here is one TCR beta chain. What it binds is unknown. Here immunoSEQ multiplex PCR was the method, and the copy in TCRdb shows in-frame clones only, minus some. Altogether around 72,000 clones are present, roughly nine tenths being singletons, with the ten largest covering less than 2.5%. The data belong to a study of OX40 agonist ivuxolimab in advanced cancers. For the study at large: Hepatocellular carcinoma, melanoma, renal cell or head and neck cancer occurred in dose-escalation patients. Study-level results: CD8+ T cells averaged more expanded clones than CD4+.

CDR3 size: 14 residues. With 6 bases removed from V and 14 bases from J, the gap between germline ends came to 26 bases. Germline V gene data show CDR1 as SGHRS and CDR2 as YFSETQ. The clonotype was recovered from an adult with an advanced solid tumor such as melanoma, head and neck, liver or kidney cancer. This specimen consisted of CD4+ or CD8+ T cells sorted from blood, obtained in a trial of the OX40 agonist ivuxolimab. The J gene is TRBJ2-5, the V gene TRBV5-1; D is unclear. The CDR3 loop is CASNTGPSSYEQYF. In DNA, the CDR3 is TGCGCCAGCAATACGGGTCCCAGCTCCTACGAGCAATACTTC.